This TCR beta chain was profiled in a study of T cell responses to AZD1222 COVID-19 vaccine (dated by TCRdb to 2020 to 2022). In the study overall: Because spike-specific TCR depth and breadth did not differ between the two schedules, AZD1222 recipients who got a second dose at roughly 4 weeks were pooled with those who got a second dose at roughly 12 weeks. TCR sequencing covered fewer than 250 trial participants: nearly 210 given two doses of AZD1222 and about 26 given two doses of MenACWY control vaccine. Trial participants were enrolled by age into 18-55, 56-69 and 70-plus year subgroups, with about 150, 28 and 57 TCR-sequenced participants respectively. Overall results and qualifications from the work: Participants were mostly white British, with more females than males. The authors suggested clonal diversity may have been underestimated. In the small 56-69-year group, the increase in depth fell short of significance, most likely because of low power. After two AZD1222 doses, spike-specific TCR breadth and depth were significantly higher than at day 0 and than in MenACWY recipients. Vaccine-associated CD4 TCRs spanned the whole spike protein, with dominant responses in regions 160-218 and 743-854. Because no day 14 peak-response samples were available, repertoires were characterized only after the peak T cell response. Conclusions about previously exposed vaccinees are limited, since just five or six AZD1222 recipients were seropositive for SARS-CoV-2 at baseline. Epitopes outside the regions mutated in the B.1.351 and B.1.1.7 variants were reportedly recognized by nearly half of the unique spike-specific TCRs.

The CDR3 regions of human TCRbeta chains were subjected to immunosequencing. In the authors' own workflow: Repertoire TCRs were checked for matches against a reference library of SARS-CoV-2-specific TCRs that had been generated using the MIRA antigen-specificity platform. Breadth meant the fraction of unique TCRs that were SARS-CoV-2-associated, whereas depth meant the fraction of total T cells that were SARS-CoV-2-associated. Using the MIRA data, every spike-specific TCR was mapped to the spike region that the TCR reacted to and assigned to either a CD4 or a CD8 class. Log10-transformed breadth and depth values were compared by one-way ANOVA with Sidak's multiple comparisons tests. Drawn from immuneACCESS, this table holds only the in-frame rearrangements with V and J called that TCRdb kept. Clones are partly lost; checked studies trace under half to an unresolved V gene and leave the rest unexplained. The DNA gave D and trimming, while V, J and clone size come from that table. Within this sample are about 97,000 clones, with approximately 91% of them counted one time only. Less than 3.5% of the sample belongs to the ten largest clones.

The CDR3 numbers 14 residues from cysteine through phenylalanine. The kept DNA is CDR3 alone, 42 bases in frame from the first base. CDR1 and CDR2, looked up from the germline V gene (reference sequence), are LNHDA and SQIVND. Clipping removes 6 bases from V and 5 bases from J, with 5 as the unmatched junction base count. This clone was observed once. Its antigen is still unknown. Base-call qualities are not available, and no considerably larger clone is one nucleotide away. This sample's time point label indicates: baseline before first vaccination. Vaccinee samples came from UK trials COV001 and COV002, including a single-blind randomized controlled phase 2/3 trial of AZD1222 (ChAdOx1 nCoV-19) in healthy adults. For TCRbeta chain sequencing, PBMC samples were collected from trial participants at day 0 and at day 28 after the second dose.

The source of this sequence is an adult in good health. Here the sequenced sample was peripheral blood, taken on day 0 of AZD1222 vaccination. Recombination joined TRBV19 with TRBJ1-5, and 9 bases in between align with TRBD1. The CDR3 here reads CASSNTGGDQPQHF. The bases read TGTGCCAGTAGCAATACAGGGGGCGATCAGCCCCAGCATTTT. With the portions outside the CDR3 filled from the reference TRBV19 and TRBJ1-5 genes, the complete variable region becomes DGGITQSPKYLFRKEGQNVTLSCEQNLNHDAMYWYRQDPGQGLRLIYYSQIVNDFQKGDIAEGYSVSREKKESFPLTVTSAQKNPTAFYLCASSNTGGDQPQHFGDGTRLSIL.